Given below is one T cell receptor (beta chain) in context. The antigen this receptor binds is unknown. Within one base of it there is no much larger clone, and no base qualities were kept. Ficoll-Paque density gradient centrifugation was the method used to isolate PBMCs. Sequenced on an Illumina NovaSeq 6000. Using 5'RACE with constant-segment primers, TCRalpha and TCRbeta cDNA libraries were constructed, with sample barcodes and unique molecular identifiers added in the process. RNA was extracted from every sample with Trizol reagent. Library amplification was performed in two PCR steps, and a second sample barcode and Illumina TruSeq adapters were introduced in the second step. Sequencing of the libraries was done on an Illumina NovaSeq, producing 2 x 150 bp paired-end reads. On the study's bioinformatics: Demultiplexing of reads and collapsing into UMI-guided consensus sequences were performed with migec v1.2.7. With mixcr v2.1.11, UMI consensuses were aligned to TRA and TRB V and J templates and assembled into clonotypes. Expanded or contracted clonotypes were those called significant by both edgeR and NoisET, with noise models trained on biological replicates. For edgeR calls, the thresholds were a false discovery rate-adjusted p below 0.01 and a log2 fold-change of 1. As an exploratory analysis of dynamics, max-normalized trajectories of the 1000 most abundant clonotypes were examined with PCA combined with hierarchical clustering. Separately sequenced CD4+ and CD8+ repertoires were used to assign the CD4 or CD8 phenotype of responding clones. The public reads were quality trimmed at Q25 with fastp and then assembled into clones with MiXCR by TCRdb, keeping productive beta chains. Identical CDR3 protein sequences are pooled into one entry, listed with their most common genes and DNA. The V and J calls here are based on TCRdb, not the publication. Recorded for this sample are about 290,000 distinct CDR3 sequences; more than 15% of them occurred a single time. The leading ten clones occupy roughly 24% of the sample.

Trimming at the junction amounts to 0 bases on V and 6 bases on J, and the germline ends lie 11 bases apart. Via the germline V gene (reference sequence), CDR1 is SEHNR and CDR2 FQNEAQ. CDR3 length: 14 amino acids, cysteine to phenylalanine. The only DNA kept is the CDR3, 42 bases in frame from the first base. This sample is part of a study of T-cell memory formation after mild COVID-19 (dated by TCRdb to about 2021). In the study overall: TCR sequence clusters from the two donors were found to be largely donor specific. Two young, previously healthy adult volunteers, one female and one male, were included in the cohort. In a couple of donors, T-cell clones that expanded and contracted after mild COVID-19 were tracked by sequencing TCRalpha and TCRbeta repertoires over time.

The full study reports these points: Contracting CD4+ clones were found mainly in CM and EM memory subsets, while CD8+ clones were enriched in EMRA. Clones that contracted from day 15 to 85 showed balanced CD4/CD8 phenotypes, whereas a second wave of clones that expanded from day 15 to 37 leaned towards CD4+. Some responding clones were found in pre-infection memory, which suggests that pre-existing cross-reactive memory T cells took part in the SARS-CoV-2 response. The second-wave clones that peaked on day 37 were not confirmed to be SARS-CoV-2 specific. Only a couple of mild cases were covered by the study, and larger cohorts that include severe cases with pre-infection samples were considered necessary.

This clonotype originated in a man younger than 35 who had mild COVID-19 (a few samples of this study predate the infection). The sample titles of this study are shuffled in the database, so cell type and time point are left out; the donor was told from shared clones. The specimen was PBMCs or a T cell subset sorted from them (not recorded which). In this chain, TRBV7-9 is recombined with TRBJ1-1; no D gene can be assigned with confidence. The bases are TGTGCCAGCAGCTTAGCTCCGGGGATCCCTGAAGCTTTCTTT. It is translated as CASSLAPGIPEAFF.